This TCR beta chain came from a study of T cell responses to AZD1222 COVID-19 vaccine (dated by TCRdb to the early 2020s). Describing the broader study: Because spike-specific TCR depth and breadth did not differ between the two schedules, AZD1222 recipients who got a second dose at roughly 4 weeks were pooled with those who got a second dose at roughly 12 weeks. TCR sequencing covered some 250 trial participants: nearly 210 given two doses of AZD1222 and 26 given two doses of MenACWY control vaccine. Enrollment into the trials was organized by age into subgroups of 18-55, 56-69 and 70-plus years, and those subgroups contained about 160, 30 and 59 TCR-sequenced participants, respectively.

General conclusions and limits of the study: A significant rise in spike-specific TCR breadth and depth was observed after two AZD1222 doses relative to day 0 and relative to MenACWY recipients. Conclusions about previously exposed vaccinees are limited because only five to seven AZD1222 recipients were SARS-CoV-2 seropositive at baseline. Epitopes outside the regions mutated in the B.1.351 and B.1.1.7 variants were reportedly recognized by nearly half of the unique spike-specific TCRs. The 56-69-year group was small, and its depth increase did not reach significance, likely because of low power. Because no day 14 peak-response samples were available, repertoires were characterized only after the peak T cell response. Vaccine-associated CD4 TCRs spanned the whole spike protein, with dominant responses in regions 160-218 and 743-854. Participants were mostly white British, with more females than males. The authors suggested clonal diversity may have been underestimated.

The time point label on this specimen signifies: baseline before first vaccination. Samples from vaccinated people were obtained from the UK trials COV001 and COV002, which included a single-blind randomized controlled phase 2/3 trial of AZD1222 (ChAdOx1 nCoV-19) in healthy adults. For TCRbeta chain sequencing, PBMC samples from trial participants were taken at day 0 and at day 28 after the second dose. The CDR3 regions of human TCRbeta chains were analyzed by immunosequencing. In the original analysis: Repertoire TCRs were matched against a reference library of SARS-CoV-2-specific TCRs generated with the MIRA antigen-specificity platform. Breadth meant the fraction of unique TCRs that were SARS-CoV-2-associated, whereas depth meant the fraction of total T cells that were SARS-CoV-2-associated. Using the MIRA data, each spike-specific TCR was mapped to the spike region that the TCR reacts to and placed in a CD4 or CD8 class. Log10-transformed breadth and depth values were compared by one-way ANOVA with Sidak's multiple comparisons tests. Here the immuneACCESS table is served through TCRdb, limited to in-frame sequences with V and J called. Missing clones are a known gap in these copies; in checked studies unresolved V genes cover under half, and the rest lacks a known reason. The V and J calls and clone size were taken over from that table, and D and trimming were inferred from the DNA. Within this sample are 150,000 to 180,000 clones, with about 88% of them counted one time only. The top ten clonotypes cover approximately 20% of the sample.

A remark on this clone: No antigen is known for it. No base quality information exists; no much larger clone differs at one position.

The CDR3 sequence holds 14 residues, the cysteine and phenylalanine included. CDR3 DNA is the only sequence kept; it has 42 bases, read in frame from the first base. Taken from the germline V gene, the CDR1 and CDR2 loops are MNHNS and SASEGT. The V end gives up 3 bases and the J end 4 bases, leaving 4 bases in the junction not matched to a gene. The chain is assembled from TRBV6-1 and TRBJ1-2, and 8 junctional nucleotides match TRBD1. The receptor was derived from an adult in good health. The material sequenced was peripheral blood, taken on day 0 of AZD1222 vaccination. CDR3 protein: CASSEDREIYGYTF. The DNA sequence is TGTGCCAGCAGTGAGGACAGGGAAATCTATGGCTACACCTTC.